This T cell receptor beta chain was sequenced in a study of blood T cell repertoires in COVID-19. Those enrolled, adults aged roughly 18 to 89 years, came from roughly 22 US areas. Generated by immunoSEQ multiplex PCR, the TCRdb table keeps only in-frame clones and is missing some. The sample lists approximately 300,000 clones, about nine tenths occurring once. With 1 base clipped from V and 2 bases from J, the junction kept 3 bases outside the gene matches. CDR3 size: 16 residues. The germline V gene has CDR1 SGDLS and CDR2 YYNGEE. V and J are TRBV9 and TRBJ2-3, with 11 bases matching TRBD2. Sequencing used PBMCs or T cells enriched from blood (not recorded which). This TCR was sampled from a man aged 60 to 69 who had recovered from COVID-19. The chain's CDR3 is CASSVRLAGNTDTQYF. The CDR3 nucleotides read TGTGCCAGCAGCGTAAGACTAGCGGGAAACACAGATACGCAGTATTTT.